The clone carrying this TCR beta chain was counted once. Antigen unknown. These data originate in a study of T cells in localized non-small cell lung cancer. Study results and limitations: Sequencing covered just one tumor region, so heterogeneity cannot be ruled out. Uninvolved adjacent lung had more T cell clonality than any other tissue, topping tumor. A median approximately 53 of the top 100 tumor clones appeared in adjacent lung.

Data came from immunoSEQ multiplex PCR; TCRdb stores just in-frame clones and leaves some out. The data contain 60,000 to 75,000 clones, approximately 84% of them singletons. Trimming left V 4 bases short and J 2 bases short, with 9 bases between. The CDR3 extends over 14 amino acids. Looked up from germline, CDR1 is SGHDN and CDR2 is FVKESK. Sample: peripheral blood, taken before any cancer treatment. The clonotype originates from a female donor at least 60 years old with stage I lung adenocarcinoma. The rearrangement uses TRBV14 and TRBJ1-5; D not resolved. The CDR3 coding sequence is TGTGCCAGCAGCCCCCGGGGTGGCAATCAGCCCCAGCATTTT. Translated: CASSPRGGNQPQHF.